The clone carrying this TCR beta chain was seen only once. This sample was included in a study of blood T cell repertoires in COVID-19. Study background: T cells, B-cell-depleted T cells, or PBMCs provided the cDNA or gDNA that served as material.

Per the original data handling: Researchers report that nucleated cell counts were estimated from reference gene primer amplification. Clones were sequenced by immunoSEQ multiplex PCR, and TCRdb holds only the in-frame ones, with some missing. V and J calls and clone size are copied from that table; D and trimming were computed from the DNA. The sample shows approximately 94,000 clones, roughly 80% of them seen only once. The V and J ends lost 1 base and 0 bases respectively, with 13 bases between them. CDR3 length: 17 amino acids. CDR1 and CDR2 from the germline V gene are SGDLS and YYNGEE. Sequencing was performed on peripheral blood. The TCR originated in a human donor in a cohort sampled during active COVID-19. The chain couples TRBV9 to TRBJ1-4, with D possibly matching TRBD1 (6 bases). Here the CDR3 reads CASSVSTGPATNEKLFF. The CDR3 DNA sequence: TGTGCCAGCAGCGTATCGACAGGACCCGCAACTAATGAAAAACTGTTTTTT.